This T cell receptor beta chain was recovered during a study of vaccination and CD4 T cells after COVID-19. The treatment here: approximately nine-day PBMC culture with coronavirus spike peptide pools or control peptides (ViraFEST assay). For ViraFEST, peptide pools expanded antigen-specific T cells, after which the TCRs were sequenced. An Oncomine TCR Beta short-read assay was used to sequence the DNA from cultured CD4+ T cells. TCRdb re-called the PCR reads through MiXCR, storing one row per CDR3 protein. The sample records some 16,000 distinct CDR3 sequences, 65% to 80% being singletons. Whole-study results and caveats: Spike mono-reactivity was the property of 304 of 307 vaccine-specific clones in convalescent patients.

This clonotype was seen more than once but under ten times. Its antigen is unknown. V was cut by 5 bases and J by 5 bases, with 12 bases left in between. The CDR3 covers 13 residues. Germline CDR1 reads LNHDA; CDR2 reads SQIVND (reference sequence). The receptor's source is a human donor who had recovered from COVID-19. The rearrangement joins TRBV19 to TRBJ1-1; a possible D gene is TRBD1 (6 bases). The sample comprised CD4+ T cells from blood, cultured in vitro. CDR3 nucleotide sequence: TGTGCCAGTAGTCAAGCCACAGGGACTGAAGCTTTCTTT. This codes for CASSQATGTEAFF.